This T cell receptor (beta chain) stems from a study of identical twins. Overall study findings and caveats: Among beta out-of-frame sequences, excess sharing between twins appeared weaker.

There are 16 residues in the CDR3. V lost 5 bases, J lost 0 bases, and 2 bases stayed unmatched. Germline assignment: CDR1 MNHEY and CDR2 SVGEGT. Each CDR3 protein is one row after TCRdb ran MiXCR on the 5' RACE reads. Of 600,000 to 850,000 distinct CDR3 sequences in the sample, 15% to 20% are singletons; the top ten hold roughly 14%. There are a few counts of this clonotype. Its antigen is still unknown. The data were also submitted as part of a second study, on T cells expressing NK-cell markers.

What was sequenced was PBMCs. This clonotype was obtained from a woman aged 18-29 years in good health. The genes are TRBV6-2 or TRBV6-3 and TRBJ2-7; 15 bases map to TRBD2. The CDR3 DNA sequence: TGTGCCAGCAGTGGGGGACTAGCGGGGGGCTCCTACGAGCAGTACTTC. This sequence encodes CASSGGLAGGSYEQYF.